Shown below are 10 T cell receptor beta chains from a single sample sequenced in a study of blood T cell repertoires in COVID-19. Libraries were prepared by immunoSEQ multiplex PCR; TCRdb keeps only in-frame clonotypes and omits some of them. The data contain about 200,000 clones, approximately 91% of them singletons. The sequencing input was peripheral blood. These TCRs come from a young man with active or convalescent COVID-19.

This rearrangement joins TRBV6-1 to TRBJ2-4, with TRBD2 matching over 12 bases. The CDR3 runs 18 residues. Germline V CDR1 and CDR2: MNHNS, SASEGT. Unmatched junction bases numbered 6, after V lost 1 base and J lost 2 bases. The CDR3 DNA follows: TGTGCCAGCAGTGAAGGACTAGCGGGAGCTGTAACCAAAAACATTCAGTACTTC. Its protein product is CASSEGLAGAVTKNIQYF.

The chain couples TRBV12-3 or TRBV12-4 to TRBJ1-1; D may be TRBD1 (5 bases). Trimming pared 5 bases from V and 11 bases from J, leaving 15 bases between. This CDR3 has 12 residues. The CDR3 is CASSGGWGDAFF. The DNA for the CDR3 is TGTGCCAGCAGTGGGGGGTGGGGAGACGCTTTCTTT.

The chain employs TRBV9 and TRBJ2-7, with 11 bases matching TRBD2. V shed 3 bases, J shed 0 bases, and the junction held 2 bases outside the gene matches. From germline, CDR1 is SGDLS and CDR2 YYNGEE. The length of the CDR3 is 15 residues. This chain's CDR3 is CASSEGLADSYEQYF. The CDR3 nucleotides read TGTGCCAGCAGCGAGGGACTAGCGGACTCCTACGAGCAGTACTTC.

The table lists this clone with a few counts. CDR3 sequence: CATSRQGNLYGYTF. CDR3 DNA: TGTGCCACCAGCAGACAGGGAAATCTCTATGGCTACACCTTC. The chain is built from TRBV15 and TRBJ1-2, with D perhaps TRBD1 (5 bases). The CDR3 is made up of 14 amino acids. The germline V gene encodes CDR1 LNHNV and CDR2 YYDKDF (reference sequence). With 2 bases removed from V and 4 bases from J, the gap between germline ends came to 11 bases.

This clone was observed a few times. The rearrangement joins TRBV3-1 (or the pseudogene TRBV3-2) to TRBJ1-6; unclear D gene. The CDR3 covers 14 residues. Germline assignment: CDR1 LGHDT and CDR2 YNNKEL (reference sequence). V was clipped by 0 bases and J by 9 bases, with 9 bases between them. The CDR3 loop is CASSQEGGRSPLHF. The CDR3 DNA follows: TGTGCCAGCAGCCAAGAAGGAGGCCGTTCACCCCTCCACTTT.

The V gene is TRBV19, the J gene TRBJ1-4; 10 nucleotides align to TRBD1. Trimming cost V 7 bases and J 3 bases; bases outside gene matches: 5. This CDR3 comprises 15 residues. Germline values: CDR1 LNHDA, CDR2 SQIVND (reference sequence). The CDR3 region is CASTGQGISNEKLFF. For the CDR3, the DNA is TGTGCCAGTACGGGACAGGGGATCTCTAATGAAAAACTGTTTTTT.

This chain links TRBV19 with TRBJ1-6; 7 positions agree with TRBD1. Germline lookup yields CDR1 LNHDA and CDR2 SQIVND (reference sequence). The CDR3 loop spans 13 amino acids. J was trimmed by 9 bases and V by 9 bases; bases with no gene match: 8. In nucleotides, the CDR3 is TGTGCCAGCACGGGACAGCATAGTTCACCCCTCCACTTT. It specifies CASTGQHSSPLHF.

The chain employs TRBV7-2 and TRBJ1-3; 7 positions agree with TRBD1. The ends lost 1 base at V and 9 bases at J; junction bases unmatched: 9. The CDR3 is 15 amino acids. The germline CDR1 and CDR2 sequences are SGHTA and FQGNSA. The CDR3 nucleotides read TGTGCCAGCAGCTTAGTCGGACAGGTGTTGGGCACCATATATTTT. This translates into CASSLVGQVLGTIYF.

This chain joins TRBV5-6 and TRBJ2-4; 11 bases fit TRBD1. Germline V gives CDR1 SGHDT, CDR2 YYEEEE. The trim removed 4 bases at V and 7 bases at J, leaving 7 bases unmatched. The CDR3 has 15 residues. CDR3 nucleotides: TGTGCCAGCAGCGCTCTCCGGGACAGGGGGAACATTCAGTACTTC. This codes for CASSALRDRGNIQYF.

V gene TRBV12-5 combines with J gene TRBJ1-5, with D tentatively TRBD1 (6 bases). V gave up 4 bases and J gave up 2 bases, with 18 bases separating them. Germline V gene sequence: CDR1 LGHNT, CDR2 FRNRAP. This CDR3 has 17 amino acids. The CDR3 reads CASGSGRGGQGNQPQHF. CDR3 coding DNA: TGTGCTAGTGGTTCGGGCAGGGGAGGGCAGGGCAATCAGCCCCAGCATTTT.